Below are 29 T cell receptor beta chains sequenced from a single sample in a study of T cell changes during pregnancy in multiple sclerosis. The data were produced by immunoSEQ multiplex PCR, yet TCRdb's version contains in-frame clones alone and is incomplete. This repertoire shows 90,000 to 100,000 clones, about 90% found once; its top ten account for approximately 2.4%. Source: peripheral blood, taken after pregnancy. These receptors were collected from a female donor in good health, enrolled as a control in a pregnancy study.

The chain is built from TRBV6-1 and TRBJ2-7, with TRBD2 identical over 9 bases. Germline lookup yields CDR1 MNHNS and CDR2 SASEGT. The V and J ends lost 5 bases and 1 base, in that order; junction bases with no gene match: 6. The CDR3 runs 15 residues. CDR3 DNA: TGTGCCAGCAGTACTCAAGCGGGGGGATCCTACGAGCAGTACTTC. This sequence encodes CASSTQAGGSYEQYF.

The chain recombines TRBV5-8 with TRBJ2-1; D remains ambiguous. Germline assignment: CDR1 SGHTS and CDR2 YDEGEE. The ends were cut back, 3 bases at V and 9 bases at J, with 10 bases in the middle. The CDR3 sequence is 12 residues long. The CDR3 DNA reads TGTGCCAGCAGCTATTCGAGAGTTGAGCAGTTCTTC. Encoded protein: CASSYSRVEQFF.

This clone was observed once. The chain recombines TRBV2 with TRBJ2-2, with 7 bases that match TRBD1. The V and J ends lost 4 bases and 4 bases, in that order; junction bases with no gene match: 9. CDR3 length equals 16 residues. Germline CDR1 SNHLY, CDR2 FYNNEI. DNA of the CDR3: TGTGCCAGCAGTGTGGAAGACAGGGTATTCACCGGGGAGCTGTTTTTT. This encodes CASSVEDRVFTGELFF.

This sequence joins TRBV30 and TRBJ1-2; D is uncertain. The CDR3 length is 12 residues. In germline, CDR1 is GTSNPN, CDR2 SVGIG (reference sequence). Trimming shortened V by 2 bases and J by 4 bases, and 8 bases separated the two germline ends. This CDR3 is CAWSWAGYGYTF. In DNA form, the CDR3 reads TGTGCCTGGAGTTGGGCGGGCTATGGCTACACCTTC.

V usage is TRBV7-2 and J usage is TRBJ1-1, with 7 bases lining up with TRBD1. CDR1 is SGHTA, CDR2 FQGNSA, per germline. The junction had 5 bases not matched to a gene; V was cut back by 5 bases and J by 5 bases. This CDR3 has 13 amino acids. The CDR3 loop is CASSANRGTEAFF. The CDR3 DNA sequence: TGTGCCAGCAGCGCGAACAGGGGAACTGAAGCTTTCTTT.

The count of this clone is one. This rearrangement joins TRBV11-2 to TRBJ2-7; maybe TRBD2 (5 bases). The CDR3 has 14 residues. Germline CDR1 SGHAT, CDR2 FQNNGV. The V and J ends lost 1 base and 2 bases respectively, with 9 bases between them. CDR3 sequence: CASSLGTQAYEQYF. The CDR3 DNA sequence: TGTGCCAGCAGCTTAGGGACTCAAGCCTACGAGCAGTACTTC. Looking up the rest from reference TRBV11-2 and TRBJ2-7 gives the full variable domain: EAGVAQSPRYKIIEKRQSVAFWCNPISGHATLYWYQQILGQGPKLLIQFQNNGVVDDSQLPKDRFSAERLKGVDSTLKIQPAKLEDSAVYLCASSLGTQAYEQYFGPGTRLTVT.

This rearrangement joins TRBV6-5 to TRBJ1-3, with 7 bases aligning to TRBD1. The J segment lost 3 bases and the V segment lost 0 bases, leaving 2 bases of the junction unmatched. Germline loops: CDR1 MNHEY, CDR2 SVGAGI. The CDR3 runs 15 residues. In DNA form, the CDR3 reads TGTGCCAGCAGTTACTCGAACAGGGGTGGAAACACCATATATTTT. Translated, it gives CASSYSNRGGNTIYF.

The V gene is TRBV5-6, the J gene TRBJ2-2; a possible D gene is TRBD2 (6 bases). The germline gives CDR1 SGHDT, CDR2 YYEEEE. Deletions cut 0 bases from V and 6 bases from J, with 12 bases between. The CDR3 sequence is 15 residues long. CDR3 sequence: CASSLDSGPPGELFF. The CDR3 DNA reads TGTGCCAGCAGCTTGGACAGCGGGCCACCCGGGGAGCTGTTTTTT.

The chain carries TRBV19 and TRBJ2-1; D gene ambiguous. In germline, CDR1 is LNHDA, CDR2 SQIVND (reference sequence). Trimming shortened V by 1 base and J by 8 bases, and 15 bases separated the two germline ends. This CDR3 spans 15 amino acids. CDR3 amino acids: CASSIGGIISDEQFF. CDR3 DNA: TGTGCCAGTAGTATAGGAGGTATTATCAGTGATGAGCAGTTCTTC. The full variable domain, with the rest looked up from reference TRBV19 and TRBJ2-1, is DGGITQSPKYLFRKEGQNVTLSCEQNLNHDAMYWYRQDPGQGLRLIYYSQIVNDFQKGDIAEGYSVSREKKESFPLTVTSAQKNPTAFYLCASSIGGIISDEQFFGPGTRLTVL.

The chain recombines TRBV5-4 with TRBJ1-2; no definite D call. Germline CDR1 is SGHNT and CDR2 is YYREEE (reference sequence). V shed 1 base and J shed 1 base, with 8 bases lying between them. The CDR3 length is 14 residues. In nucleotides, the CDR3 is TGTGCCAGCAGCTTGCTGACAAGTAACTATGGCTACACCTTC. This encodes CASSLLTSNYGYTF.

This clone has a single count. V is TRBV6-5 and J is TRBJ1-1; D possibly corresponds to TRBD1 (5 bases). This CDR3 has 12 residues. Trimming cost V 5 bases and J 8 bases, with 12 bases left between them. Germline lookup yields CDR1 MNHEY and CDR2 SVGAGI. The CDR3 DNA follows: TGTGCCAGCAGTATAACAGGAGTGGAAGCTTTCTTT. The encoded protein is CASSITGVEAFF.

The rearrangement links TRBV11-2 to TRBJ2-2; 7 bases map to TRBD1. CDR1 and CDR2 (germline): SGHAT, FQNNGV. Trimming cost V 5 bases and J 4 bases; bases outside gene matches: 4. This CDR3 comprises 14 residues. The CDR3 region has the DNA TGTGCCAGCAGCCTCGACAGGGCCACCGGGGAGCTGTTTTTT. Its translation is CASSLDRATGELFF.

The V gene is TRBV25-1, the J gene TRBJ2-1; TRBD2 agrees at 8 bases. Germline loops: CDR1 MGHDK, CDR2 SYGVNS. The J segment lost 6 bases and the V segment lost 4 bases, leaving 8 bases of the junction unmatched. This CDR3 is 15 amino acids long. CDR3 loop: CASSVAGLGGNEQFF. The CDR3 nucleotides read TGTGCCAGCAGTGTCGCGGGACTAGGGGGCAATGAGCAGTTCTTC.

CDR3 amino acids: CSGTGGPAYEQYF. DNA of the CDR3: TGCAGCGGGACAGGGGGGCCCGCCTACGAGCAGTACTTC. This sequence joins TRBV29-1 and TRBJ2-7, with 10 positions matching TRBD1. The CDR3 covers 13 residues. The V and J ends lost 7 bases and 2 bases, in that order; junction bases with no gene match: 5. Per the germline V gene, CDR1 is SQVTM and CDR2 is ANQGSEA.

The V call is TRBV6-4, the J call TRBJ1-1, with TRBD1 matching 10 bases. The CDR3 totals 11 residues. With V trimmed by 8 bases and J by 10 bases, 4 bases remained unmatched. The germline V gene has CDR1 MRHNA and CDR2 SNTAGT. In DNA form, the CDR3 reads TGTGCCAGCCGACAGGGGGCTGTAGCTTTCTTT. Encoded protein: CASRQGAVAFF.

V usage is TRBV18 and J usage is TRBJ2-1, with 10 bases fitting TRBD1. This CDR3 is 15 amino acids long. Unmatched junction bases numbered 0, after V lost 3 bases and J lost 1 base. Germline V CDR1 and CDR2: KGHSH, LQKENI. The CDR3 sequence: CASSPGQGSYNEQFF. The CDR3 region has the DNA TGTGCCAGCTCACCGGGACAGGGGTCCTACAATGAGCAGTTCTTC.

The rearrangement joins TRBV5-1 to TRBJ1-4; 7 nucleotides agree with TRBD1. The J segment lost 7 bases and the V segment lost 4 bases, leaving 4 bases of the junction unmatched. Germline values: CDR1 SGHRS, CDR2 YFSETQ. The CDR3 length is 13 residues. CDR3 residues: CASSTGVGEKLFF. CDR3 DNA: TGCGCCAGCAGCACAGGGGTGGGTGAAAAACTGTTTTTT.

The chain joins TRBV5-1 to TRBJ2-3; D is perhaps TRBD2 (6 bases). This CDR3 spans 14 amino acids. V was cut by 4 bases and J by 0 bases, with 9 bases left in between. Germline V gives CDR1 SGHRS, CDR2 YFSETQ. The CDR3 loop is CASSREFSTDTQYF. For the CDR3, the DNA is TGCGCCAGCAGCCGGGAGTTTAGCACAGATACGCAGTATTTT.

This chain connects TRBV4-1 to TRBJ2-7, with a tentative D call TRBD2 (5 bases). CDR3 length: 15 residues. Trimming shortened V by 5 bases and J by 4 bases, and 18 bases separated the two germline ends. CDR1 and CDR2 from the germline V gene are MGHRA and YSYEKL. CDR3 loop: CASSKAGLGGYEQYF. As DNA, the CDR3 is TGCGCCAGCAGCAAGGCGGGCTTAGGTGGATACGAGCAGTACTTC.

The chain is built from TRBV18 and TRBJ1-5, with D possibly TRBD1 on 5 matching bases. Looked up from germline, CDR1 is KGHSH and CDR2 is LQKENI. CDR3 size: 14 residues. The V gene lost 3 bases and the J gene lost 4 bases, with 10 bases spanning the gap. The CDR3 sequence is CASSPQGRNQPQHF. CDR3 nucleotides: TGTGCCAGCTCACCCCAGGGCAGGAATCAGCCCCAGCATTTT. Based on the CDR3 plus reference TRBV18 and TRBJ1-5, the full variable domain is NAGVMQNPRHLVRRRGQEARLRCSPMKGHSHVYWYRQLPEEGLKFMVYLQKENIIDESGMPKERFSAEFPKEGPSILRIQQVVRGDSAAYFCASSPQGRNQPQHFGDGTRLSIL.

V gene TRBV28 combines with J gene TRBJ2-7, with TRBD1 matching over 10 bases. CDR1 MDHEN and CDR2 SYDVKM come from the germline V gene. The J segment lost 6 bases and the V segment lost 6 bases, leaving 8 bases of the junction unmatched. The CDR3 spans 14 residues. CDR3 in DNA: TGTGCCAGCAGATCCGGGACAGGGGCGACCGAGCAGTACTTC. Translating gives CASRSGTGATEQYF.

This clone was recorded only once. CDR3 bases: TGTGCCAGCAGCGACCCCGGGACTGATTCCTACAATGAGCAGTTCTTC. Protein product: CASSDPGTDSYNEQFF. The J gene is TRBJ2-1, the V gene TRBV7-9; possibly TRBD2 for D (6 bases). The V end was cut by 5 bases, the J end by 1 base, with 15 bases between. Germline V gene sequence: CDR1 SEHNR, CDR2 FQNEAQ (reference sequence). The CDR3 length is 16 residues.

This clone appeared once. V usage is TRBV18 and J usage is TRBJ1-2, with a weak D call TRBD1 (5 bases). Trimming cost V 3 bases and J 2 bases, with 10 bases left between them. CDR3 length: 14 residues. Germline lookup yields CDR1 KGHSH and CDR2 LQKENI. CDR3 DNA: TGTGCCAGCTCACCCATACAGGAGAACTATGGCTACACCTTC. Protein product: CASSPIQENYGYTF.

The chain is built from TRBV9 and TRBJ2-2, with no clear D. Germline V lookup: CDR1 SGDLS, CDR2 YYNGEE. Trimming removed 4 bases from V and 5 bases from J, with 9 bases in between. This CDR3 is built from 13 residues. The CDR3 region has the DNA TGTGCCAGCAGCACAGCCAGGACCGGGGAGCTGTTTTTT. It codes for CASSTARTGELFF.

The gene calls are TRBV6-1 and TRBJ2-2; 9 nucleotides agree with TRBD1. Looked up from germline, CDR1 is MNHNS and CDR2 is SASEGT. The CDR3 runs 17 residues. V lost 3 bases, J lost 6 bases, and 11 bases stayed unmatched. The CDR3 loop is CASSDPSGTGSAGELFF. The CDR3 nucleotides read TGTGCCAGCAGTGACCCAAGCGGGACAGGGTCGGCCGGGGAGCTGTTTTTT.

This CDR3 reads CASTRHPGLAGGNTGELFF. CDR3 nucleotides: TGTGCCAGCACTCGACATCCCGGACTAGCGGGAGGTAACACCGGGGAGCTGTTTTTT. The chain joins TRBV28 to TRBJ2-2; 14 nucleotides align to TRBD2. This CDR3 comprises 19 residues. The ends lost 7 bases at V and 2 bases at J; junction bases unmatched: 12. Germline V gene lookup returns CDR1 MDHEN and CDR2 SYDVKM.

Only one count was recorded for this clone. This chain uses TRBV11-3 with TRBJ2-6; 8 bases match TRBD1. V gave up 5 bases and J gave up 2 bases; unmatched junction bases: 2. CDR1 is SGHNT and CDR2 is YENEEA in the germline V gene. The CDR3 length is 15 residues. This chain's CDR3 is CASSQGATGANVLTF. In DNA, the CDR3 is TGTGCCAGCAGCCAGGGGGCGACTGGGGCCAACGTCCTGACTTTC.

The chain couples TRBV21-1 to TRBJ1-4; TRBD1, the table's D call, was not compared with the DNA. TRBV21-1 corresponds to a pseudogene. This CDR3 region has 11 residues. CDR3 sequence reads: CASSPTEDLFF. Here the CDR3 DNA reads TGTGCCAGCAGCCCCACAGAAGATCTGTTTTTT.

This clone was seen just once. The CDR3 region is CASSLLGQIHEQYF. The CDR3 DNA reads as TGTGCCAGCAGTTTATTGGGACAAATCCACGAGCAGTACTTC. V and J are TRBV28 and TRBJ2-7; maybe TRBD1 (6 bases). Per the germline V gene, CDR1 is MDHEN and CDR2 is SYDVKM. This CDR3 is 14 amino acids long. Trimming took 1 base from V and 5 from J, leaving 12 bases between them.